The rows below give T cell receptor beta chains drawn from one sample of a study of blood T cell repertoires in COVID-19. Sequencing was performed with immunoSEQ multiplex PCR; in TCRdb, only in-frame clones are kept and a portion is missing. The data show over 20,000 clones, approximately 68% seen once. Sequences were obtained from peripheral blood. These receptors all come from a woman of 80 years or more with acute or convalescent COVID-19. Both conserved end residues are trimmed from each CDR3. The order of the fields is V gene, J gene, CDR3 protein.

V: TRBV5-1; J: TRBJ2-3; CDR3: ASSPQAAGADTQY
V: TRBV18; J: TRBJ2-7; CDR3: ASSADRDDYEQY
V: TRBV30; J: TRBJ2-2; CDR3: AWSGPTGSAGELF
V: TRBV5-1; J: TRBJ1-4; CDR3: ASSGGGQTNEKLF
V: TRBV4-2; J: TRBJ1-1; CDR3: ASSQDREAEAF
V: TRBV9; J: TRBJ2-1; CDR3: ASSSGLAGGGSYNEQF
V: TRBV28; J: TRBJ2-3; CDR3: ASRRLAGANTDTQY
V: TRBV2; J: TRBJ2-3; CDR3: ASSEAGGDTQY
V: TRBV5-1; J: TRBJ2-7; CDR3: ASSQRTSGNYEQY
V: TRBV3-1/TRBV3-2; J: TRBJ2-7; CDR3: ASSHRRTGGVYEQY
V: TRBV4-1; J: TRBJ1-5; CDR3: ASSQPTATGLGRNQPQH
V: TRBV5-6; J: TRBJ2-7; CDR3: ASRNRRTGGQNEQY
V: TRBV6-5; J: TRBJ1-5; CDR3: ASSYSKTANQPQH
V: TRBV7-2; J: TRBJ1-5; CDR3: ASSPGTVFNQPQH
V: TRBV10-3; J: TRBJ2-1; CDR3: AIRPGLAGDNEQF
V: TRBV18; J: TRBJ1-2; CDR3: ASSPPGTAASGYT
V: TRBV10-3; J: TRBJ2-5; CDR3: AISEYGQGRETQY
V: TRBV9; J: TRBJ2-1; CDR3: ASSPTSGTYNEQF
V: TRBV2; J: TRBJ2-3; CDR3: ASSYTDTQY
V: TRBV10-2; J: TRBJ1-3; CDR3: ASSASSVSGNTIY
V: TRBV19; J: TRBJ1-5; CDR3: ASRDSSTSNQPQH
V: TRBV7-9; J: TRBJ2-7; CDR3: ASSSTTGTSGLSSYEQY
V: TRBV11-3; J: TRBJ2-7; CDR3: ASSLNPICREAYEQY
V: TRBV5-6; J: TRBJ2-4; CDR3: ASSPRLAVNIQY
V: TRBV5-6; J: TRBJ2-5; CDR3: ASSLGGGPQETQY
V: TRBV3-1/TRBV3-2; J: TRBJ1-2; CDR3: ASSPRTGFDGYT
V: TRBV9; J: TRBJ2-1; CDR3: ASSPGVTAGGPKNEQF
V: TRBV9; J: TRBJ1-1; CDR3: ASSAHRQMNTEAF
V: TRBV5-4; J: TRBJ2-1; CDR3: ASSLGQGSYNEQF
V: TRBV2; J: TRBJ2-5; CDR3: ASSEIAGGGETQY
V: TRBV28; J: TRBJ2-7; CDR3: ASSGTAREQY
V: TRBV6-5; J: TRBJ1-5; CDR3: ASRETGGDQPQH
V: TRBV9; J: TRBJ2-2; CDR3: ASSVGPGLAGGPGGELF
V: TRBV19; J: TRBJ1-2; CDR3: ASSTAGRRGYT
V: TRBV5-4; J: TRBJ1-5; CDR3: ASSFGPEGNQPQH
V: TRBV4-2; J: TRBJ2-6; CDR3: ASSQAVSGANVLT
V: TRBV2; J: TRBJ2-7; CDR3: ASRERLISYEQY
V: TRBV29-1; J: TRBJ2-7; CDR3: SVEGGRGSSYEQY
V: TRBV13; J: TRBJ2-3; CDR3: ASSSPRTLSSDTQY
V: TRBV30; J: TRBJ1-4; CDR3: AWRAAGSTNEKLF
V: TRBV2; J: TRBJ1-4; CDR3: ASSTDGGRATNEKLF
V: TRBV6-1; J: TRBJ2-3; CDR3: ASSEFSGGGTDTQY
V: TRBV3-1/TRBV3-2; J: TRBJ2-3; CDR3: ASSQELTRGVQY
V: TRBV7-2; J: TRBJ2-7; CDR3: ASSLQPHGSYEQY
V: TRBV9; J: TRBJ2-3; CDR3: ASSVGISQAGTDTQY